The 5 T cell receptor beta chains below come from one sample, sequenced in a study of blood T cells in healthy people across ages. Combining a sample-barcoded 5' primer with a J-beta primer mix, a second PCR ran for about 7 to 11 cycles. TCRdb fed the 5' RACE reads into MiXCR, producing one record per CDR3 protein. Of about 1.4 million distinct CDR3 sequences in the sample, approximately 59% were seen once. The sequencing input was blood. Source of these receptors: a young man in good health.

The chain employs TRBV9 and TRBJ2-3, with TRBD2 identical over 9 bases. The germline V gene has CDR1 SGDLS and CDR2 YYNGEE. This CDR3 region has 16 residues. V gave up 0 bases and J gave up 1 base; unmatched junction bases: 3. CDR3 nucleotide sequence: TGTGCCAGCAGCGTAGGTATAGCGGGGGGCACAGATACGCAGTATTTT. The encoded protein is CASSVGIAGGTDTQYF.

To note about this clonotype: A single base separates this from a much larger clone, so it may be a read error. This chain connects TRBV27 to TRBJ2-2; D gene unclear. This CDR3 has 13 residues. Germline lookup yields CDR1 MNHEY and CDR2 SMNVEV (reference sequence). The CDR3 DNA is TGTGCCAGCAGTTTGACAAACACCAGGGAGCTGTTTTTT. Translation gives CASSLTNTRELFF.

The rearrangement uses TRBV14 and TRBJ2-1; D gene unclear. Germline values: CDR1 SGHDN, CDR2 FVKESK. CDR3 length equals 15 residues. The V and J ends lost 0 bases and 3 bases respectively, with 9 bases between them. The CDR3 DNA reads TGTGCCAGCAGCCAAGATGCGGCCAGCTACAATGAGCAGTTCTTC. Translating gives CASSQDAASYNEQFF.

This CDR3 is CASSLAPGGDRYEQYF. DNA of the CDR3: TGTGCCAGCAGCTTAGCGCCAGGGGGCGATAGATACGAGCAGTACTTC. V is TRBV7-9 and J is TRBJ2-7; 8 bases are a match to TRBD1. The CDR3 has 16 amino acids. V was pared by 0 bases and J by 4 bases, with 8 bases of the junction left unmatched. Per germline, CDR1 SEHNR and CDR2 FQNEAQ (reference sequence).

The CDR3 nucleotides are TGCAGCGTTGGACCGGGACTAGCCACGGATGAGCAGTACTTC. Translated, it gives CSVGPGLATDEQYF. The J gene is TRBJ2-7, the V gene TRBV29-1; 9 nucleotides line up with TRBD2. Germline CDR1 and CDR2: SQVTM and ANQGSEA. V gave up 4 bases and J gave up 7 bases; unmatched junction bases: 11. The CDR3 spans 14 residues.